This T cell receptor (beta chain) emerged from a study of CXCR3-negative and CXCR3-positive naive CD8 T cells. The study's findings and limits: More hydrophobic TRB CDR3s were found in CXCR3-positive naive cells than in CXCR3-negative naive cells.

This CDR3 contains 15 residues. Per the germline V gene, CDR1 is SEHNR and CDR2 is FQNEAQ (reference sequence). In the case of this clonotype: Its specificity is unknown.

Each TRB cDNA library was prepared by 5' RACE (with UMI labels). After re-calling the 5' RACE reads, TCRdb lists one entry per CDR3 protein, DNA absent. This repertoire includes 150,000 or so distinct CDR3 sequences. The rearrangement links TRBV7-9 to TRBJ2-3; there is no DNA to check the TCRdb D call of TRBD1. Source material: naive CXCR3+ CD8+ T cells from blood. Subset denoted: CD45RO-CCR7+CD27+CD95- naive CD8+ T cells expressing CXCR3 (TNR3+). This TCR was recovered from a human donor in good health. Some clones in this sample may be carry-over from other donors' samples. The CDR3 loop is CASSSGQALTDTQYF.